These 30 T cell receptor beta chains share one sample of origin, sequenced in a study of metastatic and nonmetastatic thyroid tumors (dated by TCRdb to the early 2020s). None of the patients had been given any treatment before thyroid surgery. Library generation was performed with PCR. Sequencing used an Illumina HiSeq 4000. The public sequencing data were trimmed at Q25 with fastp and processed into clonotypes with MiXCR by TCRdb, which kept only in-frame beta chains. The sample data list under 100,000 clones, and 8% to 9.5% of these were observed just once. Around 9.2% of the sample rests with the top ten. The sequencing input was blood. These receptors all come from a female donor with papillary thyroid cancer or a benign thyroid nodule (not recorded which). Some clones in this sample may be carry-over from other donors' samples.

Comment on this clone: This may be a read error, as it is one base from a much larger clone. The rearrangement uses TRBV18 and TRBJ1-2; D unresolved. Trimming shortened V by 10 bases and J by 4 bases, and 22 bases separated the two germline ends. From germline, CDR1 is KGHSH and CDR2 LQKENI. This CDR3 is built from 15 residues. The CDR3 bases are TGTGCCACAATCTCCCGGGCCAGGTTCGGCTATGGCTACACCTTC. It yields the protein CATISRARFGYGYTF.

At least ten counts were recorded for this clone. The chain employs TRBV19 and TRBJ1-6; possible D gene TRBD1, 5 bases. The CDR3 extends over 14 amino acids. From germline, CDR1 is LNHDA and CDR2 SQIVND (reference sequence). V was pared by 5 bases and J by 8 bases, with 13 bases between. The CDR3 here is CASSVIGEYSPLHF. The CDR3 DNA sequence: TGTGCCAGTAGTGTAATAGGGGAGTATTCACCCCTCCACTTT.

This clone was recorded many times. This chain links TRBV27 with TRBJ1-2, with 9 nucleotides matching TRBD1. The CDR3 loop spans 14 amino acids. Germline CDR1 reads MNHEY; CDR2 reads SMNVEV (reference sequence). V shed 6 bases and J 4 bases; nucleotides not matched to a gene: 6. The CDR3, as DNA: TGTGCCAGCAGGTCTGAGACAGGGGGCTATGGCTACACCTTC. It is translated as CASRSETGGYGYTF.

In its sample, this clone was seen many times. The chain employs TRBV20-1 and TRBJ2-3, with D perhaps TRBD2 (6 bases). The CDR3 has 13 amino acids. CDR1 is DFQATT, CDR2 SNEGSKA, per germline (reference sequence). The V and J ends lost 6 bases and 1 base respectively, with 11 bases between them. The CDR3 DNA follows: TGCAGTGCGAGACTAGGAGGCACAGATACGCAGTATTTT. Its translation: CSARLGGTDTQYF.

The chain uses TRBV18 and TRBJ2-7, with TRBD1 matching 10 bases. The CDR3 consists of 13 residues. Germline-derived CDR1 and CDR2 are KGHSH and LQKENI. The J segment lost 6 bases and the V segment lost 6 bases, leaving 5 bases of the junction unmatched. The CDR3 loop is CASSSGTGAEQYF. CDR3 coding DNA: TGTGCCAGCTCTTCCGGGACAGGGGCCGAGCAGTACTTC.

This clone appeared many times. This chain uses TRBV20-1 with TRBJ2-7; the match to TRBD1 covers 11 bases. CDR3 length: 13 residues. V shed 3 bases and J 4 bases; nucleotides not matched to a gene: 2. Per the germline V gene, CDR1 is DFQATT and CDR2 is SNEGSKA (reference sequence). CDR3 DNA: TGCAGTGCTAGGAGGGACAGGGGGTACGAGCAGTACTTC. Translation gives CSARRDRGYEQYF.

With regard to this clone: A clone one base away is much larger, so this may be a read error. This chain joins TRBV7-9 and TRBJ2-7; 7 bases agree with TRBD2. Per the germline V gene, CDR1 is SEHNR and CDR2 is FQNEAQ (reference sequence). The CDR3 spans 13 residues. V trimming: 4 bases; J trimming: 5 bases; junction bases outside the gene matches: 5. The CDR3: CASSWEGINEQYF. The CDR3 region has the DNA TGTGCCAGCAGCTGGGAGGGTATCAACGAGCAGTACTTC.

This clone was counted between two and nine times. This rearrangement joins TRBV4-1 to TRBJ2-3; D is ambiguous. Germline CDR1 reads MGHRA; CDR2 reads YSYEKL. This CDR3 is 12 amino acids long. Trimming cost V 0 bases and J 8 bases, with 6 bases left between them. The CDR3 is CASSQDGGTQYF. CDR3 in DNA: TGCGCCAGCAGCCAAGATGGTGGTACGCAGTATTTT.

The table lists this clone with a few counts. A much larger clone lies a single base off, so this may be a read error. The same CDR3 arises from other DNA sequences in this sample as well. The CDR3 DNA reads TGCGCCAGCAGCTATAGCGGGGGGGTTTTAACAGATACGCAGTATTTT. Translating it yields CASSYSGGVLTDTQYF. This sequence joins TRBV3-1 and TRBJ2-3; TRBD2 aligns across 11 bases. Germline values: CDR1 LGHDT, CDR2 YNNKEL (reference sequence). The CDR3 has 16 residues.

This CDR3 reads CSGGRGGDSYEQYF. For the CDR3, the DNA is TGCAGTGGGGGAAGGGGGGGAGACTCCTACGAGCAGTACTTC. V is TRBV20-1 and J is TRBJ2-7; a possible D gene is TRBD2 (7 bases). This CDR3 region has 14 residues. The V end lost 7 bases, the J end lost 0 bases, and 16 bases lay between the germline ends. Germline V CDR1 and CDR2: DFQATT, SNEGSKA (reference sequence).

The CDR3 sequence is CAISESRGFSNQPQHF. CDR3 nucleotides: TGTGCCATCAGTGAGTCACGGGGGTTCAGCAATCAGCCCCAGCATTTT. The V gene is TRBV10-3, the J gene TRBJ1-5; D is possibly TRBD1 (5 bases). V was shortened by 0 bases and J by 1 base, with 10 bases between the two germline ends. The V gene's germline CDR1 is ENHRY and CDR2 SYGVKD. CDR3 size: 16 residues.

The CDR3 DNA is TGTGCCATCAGTGAGTCTGTGACCAAGAGCTCCTACAATGAGCAGTTCTTC. It codes for CAISESVTKSSYNEQFF. This rearrangement joins TRBV10-3 to TRBJ2-1; D gene ambiguous. The V gene lost 0 bases and the J gene lost 0 bases, with 12 bases spanning the gap. Germline V lookup: CDR1 ENHRY, CDR2 SYGVKD. The CDR3 sequence is 17 residues long.

This clone was seen many times. V gene TRBV5-1 combines with J gene TRBJ2-3; possibly TRBD2 for D (7 bases). This CDR3 spans 14 amino acids. The germline gives CDR1 SGHRS, CDR2 YFSETQ. V dropped 2 bases and J dropped 5 bases, with 12 bases sitting between them. The CDR3 DNA reads TGCGCCAGCAGCTTAGGGGGGGCGGTAGATACGCAGTATTTT. This codes for CASSLGGAVDTQYF.

The rearrangement joins TRBV11-2 to TRBJ2-2; 9 bases line up with TRBD2. The V segment lost 5 bases and the J segment 6 bases; nucleotides outside the gene matches: 10. Per germline, CDR1 SGHAT and CDR2 FQNNGV. The CDR3 sequence is 16 residues long. As DNA, the CDR3 is TGTGCCAGCAGCCTCCGGGCGGGGGGGCCCCCCGGGGAGCTGTTTTTT. It encodes CASSLRAGGPPGELFF. The entire variable domain, with the rest obtained from reference TRBV11-2 and TRBJ2-2, is as follows: EAGVAQSPRYKIIEKRQSVAFWCNPISGHATLYWYQQILGQGPKLLIQFQNNGVVDDSQLPKDRFSAERLKGVDSTLKIQPAKLEDSAVYLCASSLRAGGPPGELFFGEGSRLTVL.

This clone was counted many times. V is TRBV12-3 or TRBV12-4 and J is TRBJ1-1; 9 nucleotides agree with TRBD1. The V gene end was trimmed by 0 bases and the J gene end by 6 bases; junction bases not matched to a gene: 8. This CDR3 comprises 16 residues. CDR3 in amino acids: CASSLALTGGAAEAFF. Here the CDR3 DNA reads TGTGCCAGCAGTTTAGCCCTTACAGGGGGCGCCGCTGAAGCTTTCTTT.

To note about this clone: This may come from a read error, since a much larger clone is one base off. The chain employs TRBV12-3 or TRBV12-4 and TRBJ2-1; TRBD2 matches 13 bases. The CDR3 consists of 16 residues. CDR3 DNA sequence: TGTGCCAGCAGGCTCGTCACTAGCGGGGGGGCCGGTGAGCAGCTCTTC. Its translation is CASRLVTSGGAGEQLF.

The chain couples TRBV7-3 to TRBJ2-5; D unresolved. Germline-derived CDR1 and CDR2 are SGHTA and FQGTGA. This CDR3 region has 16 residues. V was cut by 1 base and J by 2 bases, with 14 bases left in between. The CDR3 protein is CASSLNGAERQETQYF. As DNA, the CDR3 is TGTGCCAGCAGCTTAAATGGCGCAGAACGACAAGAGACCCAGTACTTC.

This clone has ten or more counts. The rearrangement uses TRBV20-1 and TRBJ2-1; D might be TRBD2 (5 bases). Deletions cut 2 bases from V and 1 base from J, with 18 bases between. Germline CDR1 DFQATT, CDR2 SNEGSKA (reference sequence). There are 17 residues in the CDR3. The CDR3 here is CSARLSRGMTSYNEQFF. As DNA, the CDR3 is TGCAGTGCTAGACTCTCCCGGGGAATGACGTCCTACAATGAGCAGTTCTTC.

V usage is TRBV2 and J usage is TRBJ2-6; 10 bases match TRBD1. Per the germline V gene, CDR1 is SNHLY and CDR2 is FYNNEI. The CDR3 is made up of 18 amino acids. The trim removed 7 bases at V and 2 bases at J, leaving 11 bases unmatched. The CDR3 is CASKIVGQGRTGANVLTF. The CDR3 DNA follows: TGTGCCAGCAAAATCGTGGGACAGGGGAGGACTGGGGCCAACGTCCTGACTTTC. The full variable domain, in which reference TRBV2 and TRBJ2-6 provide the parts outside the CDR3, is EPEVTQTPSHQVTQMGQEVILRCVPISNHLYFYWYRQILGQKVEFLVSFYNNEISEKSEIFDDQFSVERPDGSNFTLKIRSTKLEDSAMYFCASKIVGQGRTGANVLTFGAGSRLTVL.

Ten or more counts support this clone. The chain couples TRBV19 to TRBJ2-5; no clear D. Germline lookup yields CDR1 LNHDA and CDR2 SQIVND (reference sequence). V was clipped by 6 bases and J by 5 bases, with 22 bases between them. The CDR3 sequence is 16 residues long. The DNA for the CDR3 is TGTGCCAGTAGCCCCCCGGCTACGGACGCCAGGGAGACCCAGTACTTC. Its translation is CASSPPATDARETQYF.

This clone was counted many times. In the same sample, other DNA sequences code for this CDR3. This sequence joins TRBV12-3 or TRBV12-4 and TRBJ1-4; D may be TRBD1 (6 bases). The CDR3 has 14 residues. The germline V and J ends were trimmed by 5 bases and 8 bases, with 15 bases remaining between them. CDR3 sequence (DNA): TGTGCCAGCAGTCCCGGACAGCCTAGGGAAAAACTGTTTTTT. As protein: CASSPGQPREKLFF.

This clone was counted ten times or more. The rearrangement uses TRBV9 and TRBJ2-3; D call uncertain. With 4 bases removed from V and 0 bases from J, the gap between germline ends came to 12 bases. This CDR3 spans 15 amino acids. CDR1 and CDR2 (germline): SGDLS, YYNGEE. CDR3 sequence reads: CASSLGISSTDTQYF. The CDR3 region has the DNA TGTGCCAGCAGCTTAGGAATCTCTAGCACAGATACGCAGTATTTT.

This clone was seen repeatedly, ten times or more. The same CDR3 is also encoded by other DNA sequences in this sample. The V gene is TRBV20-1, the J gene TRBJ2-1, with D possibly being TRBD2 (5 bases). Between the trimmed V and J ends, which lost 3 bases and 0 bases, there was a span of 9 bases. Germline loops: CDR1 DFQATT, CDR2 SNEGSKA (reference sequence). This CDR3 region has 14 residues. DNA for the CDR3: TGCAGTGCTAGCGAGGGCCGCTCCTACAATGAGCAGTTCTTC. This gives the protein CSASEGRSYNEQFF.

This clone was detected ten times or more. J is TRBJ1-1 and V is TRBV7-9; 8 bases align to TRBD1. This CDR3 is 18 amino acids long. V was clipped by 3 bases and J by 6 bases; unmatched bases: 18. Germline assignment: CDR1 SEHNR and CDR2 FQNEAQ (reference sequence). Written as DNA, the CDR3 is TGTGCCAGCAGCTTCAAACATGAAATTCAGGGGGCGAGGGCTGAAGCTTTCTTT. Translation gives CASSFKHEIQGARAEAFF.

This clone was seen repeatedly, ten times or more. The genes are TRBV19 and TRBJ1-2; D remains ambiguous. The germline V and J ends were trimmed by 3 bases and 7 bases, with 12 bases remaining between them. In germline, CDR1 is LNHDA, CDR2 SQIVND (reference sequence). This CDR3 is 13 amino acids long. The CDR3 bases are TGTGCCAGTAGTATGGATCAGGCGGGTGGCTACACCTTC. Translated: CASSMDQAGGYTF.

This clone has a count of ten or more. The chain uses TRBV20-1 and TRBJ1-2, with 8 bases aligning to TRBD1. This CDR3 has 13 amino acids. J lost 6 bases, V lost 4 bases, and 7 bases had no gene match. The germline V gene encodes CDR1 DFQATT and CDR2 SNEGSKA (reference sequence). CDR3 coding DNA: TGCAGTGCTAACCCACAGGGGGAGGATGGCTACACCTTC. As protein: CSANPQGEDGYTF.

This clone was observed many times. The gene calls are TRBV2 and TRBJ2-7; D remains unclear. CDR1 is SNHLY and CDR2 is FYNNEI in the germline V gene. The CDR3 sequence is 12 residues long. V was cut by 6 bases and J by 1 base, with 7 bases left in between. The CDR3 protein is CASSLTSYEQYF. The CDR3 region has the DNA TGTGCCAGCAGCCTCACGTCCTACGAGCAGTACTTC. The variable domain in full, completed from reference TRBV2 and TRBJ2-7, reads EPEVTQTPSHQVTQMGQEVILRCVPISNHLYFYWYRQILGQKVEFLVSFYNNEISEKSEIFDDQFSVERPDGSNFTLKIRSTKLEDSAMYFCASSLTSYEQYFGPGTRLTVT.

This clone was found many times. The chain couples TRBV7-9 to TRBJ1-2; 7 positions agree with TRBD1. The CDR3 loop spans 14 amino acids. In germline, CDR1 is SEHNR, CDR2 FQNEAQ (reference sequence). V dropped 5 bases and J dropped 3; count of bases not matched to a gene: 6. In nucleotides, the CDR3 is TGTGCCAGCAGCCCCAGGACAGGCCACTATGGCTACACCTTC. Translation: CASSPRTGHYGYTF. The variable domain in full, completed from reference TRBV7-9 and TRBJ1-2, reads DTGVSQNPRHKITKRGQNVTFRCDPISEHNRLYWYRQTLGQGPEFLTYFQNEAQLEKSRLLSDRFSAERPKGSFSTLEIQRTEQGDSAMYLCASSPRTGHYGYTFGSGTRLTVV.

This clone was picked up many times. This chain joins TRBV12-3 or TRBV12-4 and TRBJ2-5, with D unclear. CDR3 length: 15 amino acids. Deletions cut 3 bases from V and 4 bases from J, with 15 bases between. CDR3 in amino acids: CASSFIGRVPETQYF. In DNA form, the CDR3 reads TGTGCCAGCAGTTTTATCGGCCGGGTCCCAGAGACCCAGTACTTC.

Many counts were recorded for this clone. The chain is built from TRBV2 and TRBJ2-1, with TRBD1 matching over 12 bases. Germline assignment: CDR1 SNHLY and CDR2 FYNNEI. The CDR3 runs to 14 residues. With 6 bases clipped from V and 8 bases from J, the junction kept 5 bases outside the gene matches. CDR3 protein: CASSAGTGGYEQFF. DNA for the CDR3: TGTGCCAGCAGCGCCGGGACAGGGGGCTATGAGCAGTTCTTC.